The sequence of this TCR beta chain was determined in a study of beta chain features in type 1 diabetes. The authors obtained over 95% purity in all sorted populations. With regard to this clone: Antigen: not known.

General study points: Type 1 diabetes patients showed a moderate but significant shortening of TCRB CDR3s in all four CD4+ subsets. A possible short-template PCR bias applies equally to patients and controls. Type 1 diabetes patients showed fewer insertions and more deletions at VDJ junctions.

Reverse transcribing all isolated RNA meant expressed TCRB transcripts were sequenced. TCRdb's copy holds only in-frame clones and misses some; the assay was immunoSEQ multiplex PCR. The data show 100,000 to 150,000 clones, with around 15% seen just once and roughly 2.6% held by the top ten. Germline values: CDR1 MNHEY, CDR2 SVGAGI. The CDR3 has 12 residues. The ends were cut back, 7 bases at V and 8 bases at J, with 15 bases in the middle. The rearrangement links TRBV6-5 to TRBJ2-7; D possibly corresponds to TRBD1 (5 bases). This clonotype originated in a young man with type 1 diabetes. The sample was central memory CD4+ T cells from blood. CDR3 loop: CASTNGGAKQYF. CDR3 nucleotide sequence: TGTGCCAGCACGAACGGTGGGGCCAAGCAGTACTTC.